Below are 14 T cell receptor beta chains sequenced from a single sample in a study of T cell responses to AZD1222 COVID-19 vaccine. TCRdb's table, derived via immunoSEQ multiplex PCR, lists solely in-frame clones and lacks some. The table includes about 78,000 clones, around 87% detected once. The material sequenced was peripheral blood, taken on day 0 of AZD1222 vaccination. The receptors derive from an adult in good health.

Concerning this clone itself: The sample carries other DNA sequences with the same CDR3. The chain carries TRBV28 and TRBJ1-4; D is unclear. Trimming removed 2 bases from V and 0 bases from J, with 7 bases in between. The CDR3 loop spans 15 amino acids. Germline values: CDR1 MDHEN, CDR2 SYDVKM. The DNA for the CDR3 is TGTGCCAGCAGTTTAGGAGGAGCAACTAATGAAAAACTGTTTTTT. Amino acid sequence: CASSLGGATNEKLFF.

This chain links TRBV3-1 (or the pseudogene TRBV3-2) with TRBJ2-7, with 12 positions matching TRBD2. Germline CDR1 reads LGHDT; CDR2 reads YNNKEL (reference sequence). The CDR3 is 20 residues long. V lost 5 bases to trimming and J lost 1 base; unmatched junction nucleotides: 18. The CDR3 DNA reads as TGTGCCAGCAGCAGCACCAAAGGGTTTAGGACTAGCGGGATGTCCTACGAGCAGTACTTC. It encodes CASSSTKGFRTSGMSYEQYF.

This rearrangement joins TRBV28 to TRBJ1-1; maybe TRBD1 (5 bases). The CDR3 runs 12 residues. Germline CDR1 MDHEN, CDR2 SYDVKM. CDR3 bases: TGTTCCACGCGGGGCCCGAACACTGAAGCTTTCTTT. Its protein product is CSTRGPNTEAFF.

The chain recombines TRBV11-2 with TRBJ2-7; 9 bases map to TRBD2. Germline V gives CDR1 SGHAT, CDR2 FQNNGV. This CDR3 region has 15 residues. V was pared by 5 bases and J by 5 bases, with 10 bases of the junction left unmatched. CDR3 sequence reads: CASSPQTSGGDEQYF. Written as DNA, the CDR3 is TGTGCCAGCAGCCCGCAGACTAGCGGTGGGGACGAGCAGTACTTC.

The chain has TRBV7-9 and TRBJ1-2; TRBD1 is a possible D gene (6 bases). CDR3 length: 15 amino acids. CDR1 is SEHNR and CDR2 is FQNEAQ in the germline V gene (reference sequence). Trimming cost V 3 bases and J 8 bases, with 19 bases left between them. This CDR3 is CASSLTGYLGEGYTF. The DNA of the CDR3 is TGTGCCAGCAGCTTGACAGGTTACCTGGGGGAGGGCTACACCTTC.

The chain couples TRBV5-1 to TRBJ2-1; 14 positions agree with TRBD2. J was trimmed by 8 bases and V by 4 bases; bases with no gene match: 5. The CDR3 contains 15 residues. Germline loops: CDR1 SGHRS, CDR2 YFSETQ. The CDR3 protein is CASSPGLAGGDEQFF. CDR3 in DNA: TGCGCCAGCAGCCCTGGACTAGCGGGAGGTGATGAGCAGTTCTTC.

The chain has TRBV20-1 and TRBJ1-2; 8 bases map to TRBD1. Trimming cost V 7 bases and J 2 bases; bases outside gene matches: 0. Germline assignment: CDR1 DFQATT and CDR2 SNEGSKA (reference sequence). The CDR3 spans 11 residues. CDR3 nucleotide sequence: TGCAGTGGGGACAGGAACTATGGCTACACCTTC. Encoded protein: CSGDRNYGYTF.

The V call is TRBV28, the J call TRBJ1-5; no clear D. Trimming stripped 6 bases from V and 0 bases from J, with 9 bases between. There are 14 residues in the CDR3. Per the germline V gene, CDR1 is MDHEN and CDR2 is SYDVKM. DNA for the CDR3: TGTGCCAGCAGCTTCACCTATAGCAATCAGCCCCAGCATTTT. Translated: CASSFTYSNQPQHF.

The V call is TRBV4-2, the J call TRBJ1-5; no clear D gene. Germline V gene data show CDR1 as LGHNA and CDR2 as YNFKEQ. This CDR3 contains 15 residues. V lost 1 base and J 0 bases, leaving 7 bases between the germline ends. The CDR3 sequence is CASSQVTGSNQPQHF. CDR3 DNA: TGTGCCAGCAGCCAAGTAACGGGTAGCAATCAGCCCCAGCATTTT.

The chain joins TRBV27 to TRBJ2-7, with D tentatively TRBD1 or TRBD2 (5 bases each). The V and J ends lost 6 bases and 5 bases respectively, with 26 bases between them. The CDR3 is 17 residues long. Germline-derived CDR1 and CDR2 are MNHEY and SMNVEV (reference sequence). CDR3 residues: CASRARLAPSGDHEQYF. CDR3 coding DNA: TGTGCCAGCAGAGCCCGACTCGCCCCAAGTGGGGACCACGAGCAGTACTTC.

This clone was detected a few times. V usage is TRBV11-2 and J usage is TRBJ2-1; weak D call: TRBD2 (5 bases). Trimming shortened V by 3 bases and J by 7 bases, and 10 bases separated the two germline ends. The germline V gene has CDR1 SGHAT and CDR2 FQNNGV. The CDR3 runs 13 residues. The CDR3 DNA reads TGTGCCAGCAGCTTGAATAGCGTGAATGAGCAGTTCTTC. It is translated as CASSLNSVNEQFF.

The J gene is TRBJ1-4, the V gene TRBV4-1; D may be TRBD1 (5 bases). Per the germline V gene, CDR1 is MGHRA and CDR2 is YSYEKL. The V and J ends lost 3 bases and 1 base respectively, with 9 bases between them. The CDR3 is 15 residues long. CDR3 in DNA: TGCGCCAGCAGCCAGACGGGGGGAACTAATGAAAAACTGTTTTTT. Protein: CASSQTGGTNEKLFF.

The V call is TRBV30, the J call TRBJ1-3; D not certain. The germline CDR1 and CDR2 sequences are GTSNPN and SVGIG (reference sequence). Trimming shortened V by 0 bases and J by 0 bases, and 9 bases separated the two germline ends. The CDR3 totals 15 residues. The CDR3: CAWSVPRSSGNTIYF. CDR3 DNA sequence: TGTGCCTGGAGTGTACCCCGGTCCTCTGGAAACACCATATATTTT.

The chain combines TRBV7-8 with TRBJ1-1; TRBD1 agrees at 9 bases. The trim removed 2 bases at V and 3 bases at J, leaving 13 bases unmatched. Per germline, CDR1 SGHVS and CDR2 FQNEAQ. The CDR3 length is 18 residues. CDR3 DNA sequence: TGTGCCAGCAGCTTACGGAGTCCCGGGACAGGGAGGGACACTGAAGCTTTCTTT. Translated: CASSLRSPGTGRDTEAFF.